Listed here is a single T cell receptor (beta chain). Profiled with immunoSEQ multiplex PCR; TCRdb holds only in-frame clones, not every one. This sample has around 260,000 clones, with 75% to 90% found just once. These data belong to a study of blood T cell repertoires in COVID-19. Study information: Material from acute and convalescent COVID-19 was sourced from the United States, Italy and Spain. Nucleic acid was either cDNA or gDNA, and it came from T cells, B-cell-depleted T cells, or PBMCs.

The ends lost 0 bases at V and 6 bases at J; junction bases unmatched: 8. The CDR3 consists of 15 residues. Per the germline V gene, CDR1 is SGHTS and CDR2 is YDEGEE. The chain carries TRBV5-8 and TRBJ2-7; 8 nucleotides agree with TRBD1. The source of this sequence is a man between 60 and 75 years old who had recovered from COVID-19. Material for sequencing was peripheral blood. The CDR3 loop reads CASSLGTGSPGEQYF. Here the CDR3 DNA reads TGTGCCAGCAGCTTGGGGACAGGGAGCCCGGGCGAGCAGTACTTC.